This is a list of T cell receptor beta chains from one sample in a study of OX40 agonist ivuxolimab in advanced cancers. Only in-frame clones appear in the TCRdb table, and some are missing; sequencing was by immunoSEQ multiplex PCR. Of about 58,000 clones listed, around 90% are singletons. The specimen comprised CD4+ or CD8+ T cells sorted from blood, sampled in a trial of the OX40 agonist ivuxolimab. The receptors were sampled from an adult with an advanced solid tumor such as melanoma, head and neck, liver or kidney cancer. Each CDR3 is given with its conserved first and last residue. Each record gives: D gene, clone size, J gene, V gene, CDR3 DNA, CDR3 protein. The D gene is left open where the match is weak. For some rows the clone size is stated as once, few or many, or as a class when expanded; others skip it.

d_gene: -
abundance: -
j_gene: TRBJ1-2
v_gene: TRBV28
CDR3nt: TGTGCCAGCAGGTTAACCCAAGATGGCTACACCTTC
CDR3aa: CASRLTQDGYTF

d_gene: -
abundance: -
j_gene: TRBJ1-5
v_gene: TRBV30
CDR3nt: TGTGCCTGGAGTGCACGGGACAATCAGCCCCAGCATTTT
CDR3aa: CAWSARDNQPQHF

d_gene: TRBD1
abundance: few
j_gene: TRBJ2-2
v_gene: TRBV5-1
CDR3nt: TGCGCCAGCAGCTATGACAGGGGGCCGAGCACCGGGGAGCTGTTTTTT
CDR3aa: CASSYDRGPSTGELFF

d_gene: -
abundance: -
j_gene: TRBJ1-2
v_gene: TRBV28
CDR3nt: TGTGCCAGCAGCCCAGCGGACTATGGCTACACCTTC
CDR3aa: CASSPADYGYTF

d_gene: TRBD1
abundance: -
j_gene: TRBJ2-3
v_gene: TRBV30
CDR3nt: TGTGCCTGGAGTTACCGGACAGGGGGTGGATATACGCAGTATTTT
CDR3aa: CAWSYRTGGGYTQYF

d_gene: -
abundance: -
j_gene: TRBJ2-4
v_gene: TRBV29-1
CDR3nt: TGCAGCGTTGTAGAGCAGGGGTCGAACATTCAGTACTTC
CDR3aa: CSVVEQGSNIQYF

d_gene: -
abundance: -
j_gene: TRBJ2-7
v_gene: TRBV11-2
CDR3nt: TGTGCCAGCAGCCTACCCGGGGACGCGGGGATCGAGCAGTACTTC
CDR3aa: CASSLPGDAGIEQYF

d_gene: -
abundance: -
j_gene: TRBJ2-7
v_gene: TRBV13
CDR3nt: TGTGCCAGCAGCTTAGTGTCAGGGGACTCCTACGAGCAGTACTTC
CDR3aa: CASSLVSGDSYEQYF

d_gene: -
abundance: -
j_gene: TRBJ1-2
v_gene: TRBV4-2
CDR3nt: TGTGCCAGCAGCCAAGATCAAGGGGATGCCGGGGGCTACACCTTC
CDR3aa: CASSQDQGDAGGYTF

d_gene: -
abundance: few
j_gene: TRBJ2-2
v_gene: TRBV7-3
CDR3nt: TGTGCCAGCAGCACTTACGGGGGATCGGCCGGGGAGCTGTTTTTT
CDR3aa: CASSTYGGSAGELFF

d_gene: TRBD2
abundance: few
j_gene: TRBJ2-3
v_gene: TRBV27
CDR3nt: TGTGCCAGCAGTATGATTGTAGCGGGAGGGCAGTCCGATACGCAGTATTTT
CDR3aa: CASSMIVAGGQSDTQYF

d_gene: -
abundance: once
j_gene: TRBJ2-3
v_gene: TRBV25-1
CDR3nt: TGTGCCAGCAGTCACTCAATGGCCGGTCCAGATACGCAGTATTTT
CDR3aa: CASSHSMAGPDTQYF

d_gene: -
abundance: -
j_gene: TRBJ1-4
v_gene: TRBV28
CDR3nt: TGTGCCAGCAGTTGGGGGGCTGCAACTAATGAAAAACTGTTTTTT
CDR3aa: CASSWGAATNEKLFF

d_gene: -
abundance: -
j_gene: TRBJ2-5
v_gene: TRBV2
CDR3nt: TGTGCCAGCAGCCCGCACATACAAGAGACCCAGTACTTC
CDR3aa: CASSPHIQETQYF

d_gene: -
abundance: -
j_gene: TRBJ2-2
v_gene: TRBV11-3
CDR3nt: TGTGCCAGCAGCTCACAAGATACCGGGGAGCTGTTTTTT
CDR3aa: CASSSQDTGELFF

d_gene: -
abundance: -
j_gene: TRBJ2-5
v_gene: TRBV23-1
CDR3nt: TGCGCCAGCATTATGGCGGAACAGGCGAGAGAGACCCAGTACTTC
CDR3aa: CASIMAEQARETQYF

d_gene: -
abundance: -
j_gene: TRBJ2-1
v_gene: TRBV15
CDR3nt: TGTGCCACCAGCAGACCTTGGGGGCCCTACAATGAGCAGTTCTTC
CDR3aa: CATSRPWGPYNEQFF

d_gene: -
abundance: -
j_gene: TRBJ1-5
v_gene: TRBV9
CDR3nt: TGTGCCAGCAGCGTAGAACCGCACGGACGGCCCCAGCATTTT
CDR3aa: CASSVEPHGRPQHF

d_gene: -
abundance: once
j_gene: TRBJ2-3
v_gene: TRBV18
CDR3nt: TGTGCCAGCTCACCATTCACAGATACGCAGTATTTT
CDR3aa: CASSPFTDTQYF

d_gene: -
abundance: -
j_gene: TRBJ2-5
v_gene: TRBV29-1
CDR3nt: TGCAGCGTTGATAAGGGAGAGACCCAGTACTTC
CDR3aa: CSVDKGETQYF

d_gene: -
abundance: -
j_gene: TRBJ2-7
v_gene: TRBV30
CDR3nt: TGTGCCTGGAGTTACACGCCCCCTGGGGATTACGAGCAGTACTTC
CDR3aa: CAWSYTPPGDYEQYF

d_gene: TRBD1
abundance: -
j_gene: TRBJ2-1
v_gene: TRBV5-8
CDR3nt: TGTGCCAGCAGCTTAAGGGACAGGGTCGGTGAGCAGTTCTTC
CDR3aa: CASSLRDRVGEQFF

d_gene: TRBD1
abundance: -
j_gene: TRBJ1-2
v_gene: TRBV2
CDR3nt: TGTGCCAGCAGAATGACAGGGATCGGAGGCTACACCTTC
CDR3aa: CASRMTGIGGYTF

d_gene: -
abundance: -
j_gene: TRBJ2-3
v_gene: TRBV28
CDR3nt: TGTGCCAGCAAGCACGGCGGGGGCCTAACAGATACGCAGTATTTT
CDR3aa: CASKHGGGLTDTQYF

d_gene: -
abundance: -
j_gene: TRBJ2-1
v_gene: TRBV7-3
CDR3nt: TGTGCCAGCAGCTCAACCGGGACCAACTACAATGAGCAGTTCTTC
CDR3aa: CASSSTGTNYNEQFF

d_gene: -
abundance: few
j_gene: TRBJ1-3
v_gene: TRBV11-1
CDR3nt: TGTGCCAGCAGCTCGGACACTGGAAACACCATATATTTT
CDR3aa: CASSSDTGNTIYF

d_gene: -
abundance: -
j_gene: TRBJ1-2
v_gene: TRBV6-5
CDR3nt: TGTGCCAGCAGTTACCAGGGGAATGGCTACACCTTC
CDR3aa: CASSYQGNGYTF

d_gene: TRBD1
abundance: -
j_gene: TRBJ1-2
v_gene: TRBV15
CDR3nt: TGTGCCACCAGCAGAGCGAGGACAGGAGGCTATGGCTACACCTTC
CDR3aa: CATSRARTGGYGYTF

d_gene: -
abundance: few
j_gene: TRBJ1-5
v_gene: TRBV7-2
CDR3nt: TGTGCCAGCAGCTTAGGGTTGGCAGGAAGTCAGCCCCAGCATTTT
CDR3aa: CASSLGLAGSQPQHF